This entry lists 7 T cell receptor beta chains sequenced from one sample in a study of T cell responses to AZD1222 COVID-19 vaccine. Assay used: immunoSEQ multiplex PCR; TCRdb lists only in-frame clones, some missing. The sample consists of 150,000 to 200,000 clones, 80% to 95% of them appearing once. Here the sequenced sample was peripheral blood, taken on day 0 of AZD1222 vaccination. The receptors originated from an adult in good health.

This sequence joins TRBV5-1 and TRBJ2-7; TRBD2 agrees at 15 bases. Germline V CDR1 and CDR2: SGHRS, YFSETQ. The length of the CDR3 is 16 residues. The V segment lost 4 bases and the J segment 6 bases; nucleotides outside the gene matches: 8. DNA of the CDR3: TGCGCCAGCAGCACGGGACTAGCGGGAGGCCCGGTCGAGCAGTACTTC. Translated: CASSTGLAGGPVEQYF. The full variable domain, completed using reference TRBV5-1 and TRBJ2-7, is KAGVTQTPRYLIKTRGQQVTLSCSPISGHRSVSWYQQTPGQGLQFLFEYFSETQRNKGNFPGRFSGRQFSNSRSEMNVSTLELGDSALYLCASSTGLAGGPVEQYFGPGTRLTVT.

V and J are TRBV29-1 and TRBJ1-2; the D gene is possibly TRBD1 (6 bases). Germline CDR1 and CDR2: SQVTM and ANQGSEA. V was cut by 4 bases and J by 4 bases, with 13 bases left in between. The CDR3 contains 13 residues. The CDR3 spells CSVGGDMTYGYTF. CDR3 coding DNA: TGCAGCGTTGGGGGGGACATGACCTATGGCTACACCTTC. The full variable domain, rest sourced from reference TRBV29-1 and TRBJ1-2, is SAVISQKPSRDICQRGTSLTIQCQVDSQVTMMFWYRQQPGQSLTLIATANQGSEATYESGFVIDKFPISRPNLTFSTLTVSNMSPEDSSIYLCSVGGDMTYGYTFGSGTRLTVV.

V and J are TRBV5-4 and TRBJ2-1; 9 nucleotides match TRBD2. Germline CDR1 is SGHNT and CDR2 is YYREEE (reference sequence). The trim removed 0 bases at V and 8 bases at J, leaving 6 bases unmatched. The CDR3 is made up of 15 amino acids. As DNA, the CDR3 is TGTGCCAGCAGCTTGGTGCTAGCGGGGTTGGATGAGCAGTTCTTC. Translation: CASSLVLAGLDEQFF.

The chain employs TRBV7-8 and TRBJ2-7, with D uncertain. The CDR3 sequence is 12 residues long. Germline CDR1 is SGHVS and CDR2 is FQNEAQ. Trimming removed 4 bases at V and 5 bases at J, with 9 bases between. CDR3 sequence reads: CASSYLVDEQYF. The CDR3 bases are TGTGCCAGCAGCTACCTCGTGGACGAGCAGTACTTC.

CDR3 region: CASSELGQASSGNTIYF. The CDR3 nucleotides are TGTGCCAGCAGTGAGTTGGGACAGGCAAGCTCTGGAAACACCATATATTTT. The V and J genes are TRBV2 and TRBJ1-3; TRBD1 agrees at 8 bases. Germline loops: CDR1 SNHLY, CDR2 FYNNEI. Trimming took 3 bases from V and 0 from J; bases not matched to a gene: 7. This CDR3 has 17 amino acids. Combining the CDR3 with reference TRBV2 and TRBJ1-3 gives the whole variable domain EPEVTQTPSHQVTQMGQEVILRCVPISNHLYFYWYRQILGQKVEFLVSFYNNEISEKSEIFDDQFSVERPDGSNFTLKIRSTKLEDSAMYFCASSELGQASSGNTIYFGEGSWLTVV.

This clone was counted a single time. V gene TRBV7-9 combines with J gene TRBJ1-1; no reliable D call. Looked up from germline, CDR1 is SEHNR and CDR2 is FQNEAQ (reference sequence). V lost 6 bases and J lost 0, with 14 bases in between. CDR3 length equals 15 residues. The CDR3 spells CASSPLLLLNTEAFF. CDR3 nucleotide sequence: TGTGCCAGCAGTCCTCTTCTCCTTTTGAACACTGAAGCTTTCTTT.

J is TRBJ1-1 and V is TRBV7-9; possible D gene TRBD1, 6 bases. The CDR3 totals 12 residues. Germline V gene data show CDR1 as SEHNR and CDR2 as FQNEAQ (reference sequence). Trimming removed 6 bases at V and 10 bases at J, with 15 bases between. CDR3 coding DNA: TGTGCCAGCAGTCCCGGGGGGCTTAGAGCTTTCTTT. Encoded protein: CASSPGGLRAFF.